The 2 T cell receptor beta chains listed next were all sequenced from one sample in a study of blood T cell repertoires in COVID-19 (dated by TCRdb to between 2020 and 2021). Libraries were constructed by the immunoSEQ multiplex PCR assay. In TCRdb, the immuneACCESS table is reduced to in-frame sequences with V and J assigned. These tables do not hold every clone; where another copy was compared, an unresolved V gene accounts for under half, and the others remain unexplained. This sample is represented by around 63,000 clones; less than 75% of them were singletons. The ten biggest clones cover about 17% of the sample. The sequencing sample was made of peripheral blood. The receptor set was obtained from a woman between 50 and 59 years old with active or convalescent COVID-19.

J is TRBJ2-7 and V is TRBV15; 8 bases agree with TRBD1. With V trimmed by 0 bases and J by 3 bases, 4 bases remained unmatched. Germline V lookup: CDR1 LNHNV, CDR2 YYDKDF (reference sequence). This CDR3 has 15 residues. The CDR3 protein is CATSRDPGGYYEQYF. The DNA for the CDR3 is TGTGCCACCAGCAGAGATCCAGGGGGCTACTACGAGCAGTACTTC.

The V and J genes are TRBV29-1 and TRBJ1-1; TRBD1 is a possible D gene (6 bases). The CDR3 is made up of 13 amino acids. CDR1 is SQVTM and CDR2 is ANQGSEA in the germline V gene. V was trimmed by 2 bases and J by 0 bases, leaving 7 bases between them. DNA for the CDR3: TGCAGCGTTGAAAGGGGGATGAACACTGAAGCTTTCTTT. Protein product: CSVERGMNTEAFF. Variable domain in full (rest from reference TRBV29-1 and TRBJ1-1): SAVISQKPSRDICQRGTSLTIQCQVDSQVTMMFWYRQQPGQSLTLIATANQGSEATYESGFVIDKFPISRPNLTFSTLTVSNMSPEDSSIYLCSVERGMNTEAFFGQGTRLTVV.